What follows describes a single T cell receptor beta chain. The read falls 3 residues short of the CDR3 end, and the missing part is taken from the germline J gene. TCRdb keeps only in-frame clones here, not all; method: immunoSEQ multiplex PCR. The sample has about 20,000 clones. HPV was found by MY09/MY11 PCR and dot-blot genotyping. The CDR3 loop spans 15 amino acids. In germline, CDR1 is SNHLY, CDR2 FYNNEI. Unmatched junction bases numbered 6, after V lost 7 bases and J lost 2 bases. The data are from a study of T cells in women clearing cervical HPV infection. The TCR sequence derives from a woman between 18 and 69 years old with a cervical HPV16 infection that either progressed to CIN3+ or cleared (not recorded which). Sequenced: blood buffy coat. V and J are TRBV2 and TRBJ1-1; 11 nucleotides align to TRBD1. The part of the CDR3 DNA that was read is TGTGCCAGCACCAGGGACAGGGGGAGAAACACTGAA. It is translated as CASTRDRGRNTE. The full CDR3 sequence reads CASTRDRGRNTEAFF.